This T cell receptor beta chain was sequenced for a study of blood T cell repertoires in COVID-19. The overall study: Researchers got acute and convalescent COVID-19 samples from the United States, Italy and Spain. Sources were T cells, B-cell-depleted T cells, or PBMCs; the material itself was cDNA or gDNA.

CDR1 is SNHLY and CDR2 is FYNNEI in the germline V gene. V shed 2 bases and J 8 bases; nucleotides not matched to a gene: 10. CDR3 size: 15 residues. The assay was immunoSEQ multiplex PCR, and TCRdb's table has in-frame clones only and misses some. The data show about 440,000 clones, with about nine tenths seen just once and around an eighth held by the top ten. Patients from Seattle were sampled longitudinally, starting during active infection. J is TRBJ2-3 and V is TRBV2, with 7 bases fitting TRBD2. The sequencing sample was made of peripheral blood. The sequence derives from a woman aged 45-60 years with COVID-19, enrolled during active disease. The chain's CDR3 is CASSEPGLSKGTQYF. The CDR3 DNA sequence: TGTGCCAGCAGTGAACCGGGACTATCCAAGGGTACGCAGTATTTT.